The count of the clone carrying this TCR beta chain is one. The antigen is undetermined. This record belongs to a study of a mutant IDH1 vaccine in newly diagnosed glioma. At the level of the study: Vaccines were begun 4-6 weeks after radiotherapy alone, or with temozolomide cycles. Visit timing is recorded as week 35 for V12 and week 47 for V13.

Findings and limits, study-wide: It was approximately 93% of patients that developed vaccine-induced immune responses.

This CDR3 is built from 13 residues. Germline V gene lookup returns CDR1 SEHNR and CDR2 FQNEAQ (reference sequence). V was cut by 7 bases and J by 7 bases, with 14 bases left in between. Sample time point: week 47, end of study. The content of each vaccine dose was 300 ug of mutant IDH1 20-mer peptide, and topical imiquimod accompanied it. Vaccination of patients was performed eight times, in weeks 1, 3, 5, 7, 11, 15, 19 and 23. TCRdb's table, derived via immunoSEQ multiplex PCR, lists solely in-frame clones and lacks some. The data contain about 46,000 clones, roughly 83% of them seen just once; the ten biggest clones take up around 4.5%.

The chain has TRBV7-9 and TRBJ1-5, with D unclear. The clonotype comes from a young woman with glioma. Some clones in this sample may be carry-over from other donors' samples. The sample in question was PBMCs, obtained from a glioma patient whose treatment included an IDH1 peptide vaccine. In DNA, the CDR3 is TGTGCCAGCACCCGAGAGTTGGGACAGCCCCAGCATTTT. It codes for CASTRELGQPQHF.